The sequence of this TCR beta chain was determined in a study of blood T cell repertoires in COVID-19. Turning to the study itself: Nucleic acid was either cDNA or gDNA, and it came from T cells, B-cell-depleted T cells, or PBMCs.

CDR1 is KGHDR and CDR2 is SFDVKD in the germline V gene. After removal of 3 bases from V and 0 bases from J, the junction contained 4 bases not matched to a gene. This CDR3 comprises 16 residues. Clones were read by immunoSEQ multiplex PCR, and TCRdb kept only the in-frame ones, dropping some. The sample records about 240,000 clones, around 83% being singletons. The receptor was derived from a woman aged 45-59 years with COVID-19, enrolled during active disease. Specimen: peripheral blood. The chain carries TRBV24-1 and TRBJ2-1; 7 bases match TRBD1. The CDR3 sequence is CATSDDRDSSYNEQFF. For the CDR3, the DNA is TGTGCCACCAGTGATGACCGGGACAGCTCCTACAATGAGCAGTTCTTC.